This entry is about one T cell receptor beta chain. What it binds is not known. Profiling relied on immunoSEQ multiplex PCR, and the TCRdb table lists in-frame clones only, not all of them. The table has tens of thousands of clones, 80% to 85% seen once; the top ten hold 5%. Germline V gives CDR1 SGHVS, CDR2 FQNEAQ. The CDR3 totals 13 residues. This entry belongs to a study of OX40 agonist ivuxolimab in advanced cancers. Study-level information: Patients received ivuxolimab, an agonistic anti-OX40 (CD134) antibody. Partial responses occurred in three patients (one hepatocellular carcinoma, two cutaneous melanoma).

Study observations and caveats: At 0.1 to 3.0 mg/kg, CD4+ and CD8+ blood T cells expanded clonally by week 6.

The clonotype comes from an adult with an advanced solid tumor such as melanoma, head and neck, liver or kidney cancer. Sequenced here: CD4+ or CD8+ T cells sorted from blood, sampled in a trial of the OX40 agonist ivuxolimab. This sequence joins TRBV7-8 and TRBJ2-7; TRBD1 agrees at 11 bases. Matching the DNA end better, TRBJ2-4 makes the J call doubtful. The CDR3, as DNA: TGTGCCAGCAGCTCAGGACAGGGGGCCATTCAGTACTTC. It specifies CASSSGQGAIQYF.